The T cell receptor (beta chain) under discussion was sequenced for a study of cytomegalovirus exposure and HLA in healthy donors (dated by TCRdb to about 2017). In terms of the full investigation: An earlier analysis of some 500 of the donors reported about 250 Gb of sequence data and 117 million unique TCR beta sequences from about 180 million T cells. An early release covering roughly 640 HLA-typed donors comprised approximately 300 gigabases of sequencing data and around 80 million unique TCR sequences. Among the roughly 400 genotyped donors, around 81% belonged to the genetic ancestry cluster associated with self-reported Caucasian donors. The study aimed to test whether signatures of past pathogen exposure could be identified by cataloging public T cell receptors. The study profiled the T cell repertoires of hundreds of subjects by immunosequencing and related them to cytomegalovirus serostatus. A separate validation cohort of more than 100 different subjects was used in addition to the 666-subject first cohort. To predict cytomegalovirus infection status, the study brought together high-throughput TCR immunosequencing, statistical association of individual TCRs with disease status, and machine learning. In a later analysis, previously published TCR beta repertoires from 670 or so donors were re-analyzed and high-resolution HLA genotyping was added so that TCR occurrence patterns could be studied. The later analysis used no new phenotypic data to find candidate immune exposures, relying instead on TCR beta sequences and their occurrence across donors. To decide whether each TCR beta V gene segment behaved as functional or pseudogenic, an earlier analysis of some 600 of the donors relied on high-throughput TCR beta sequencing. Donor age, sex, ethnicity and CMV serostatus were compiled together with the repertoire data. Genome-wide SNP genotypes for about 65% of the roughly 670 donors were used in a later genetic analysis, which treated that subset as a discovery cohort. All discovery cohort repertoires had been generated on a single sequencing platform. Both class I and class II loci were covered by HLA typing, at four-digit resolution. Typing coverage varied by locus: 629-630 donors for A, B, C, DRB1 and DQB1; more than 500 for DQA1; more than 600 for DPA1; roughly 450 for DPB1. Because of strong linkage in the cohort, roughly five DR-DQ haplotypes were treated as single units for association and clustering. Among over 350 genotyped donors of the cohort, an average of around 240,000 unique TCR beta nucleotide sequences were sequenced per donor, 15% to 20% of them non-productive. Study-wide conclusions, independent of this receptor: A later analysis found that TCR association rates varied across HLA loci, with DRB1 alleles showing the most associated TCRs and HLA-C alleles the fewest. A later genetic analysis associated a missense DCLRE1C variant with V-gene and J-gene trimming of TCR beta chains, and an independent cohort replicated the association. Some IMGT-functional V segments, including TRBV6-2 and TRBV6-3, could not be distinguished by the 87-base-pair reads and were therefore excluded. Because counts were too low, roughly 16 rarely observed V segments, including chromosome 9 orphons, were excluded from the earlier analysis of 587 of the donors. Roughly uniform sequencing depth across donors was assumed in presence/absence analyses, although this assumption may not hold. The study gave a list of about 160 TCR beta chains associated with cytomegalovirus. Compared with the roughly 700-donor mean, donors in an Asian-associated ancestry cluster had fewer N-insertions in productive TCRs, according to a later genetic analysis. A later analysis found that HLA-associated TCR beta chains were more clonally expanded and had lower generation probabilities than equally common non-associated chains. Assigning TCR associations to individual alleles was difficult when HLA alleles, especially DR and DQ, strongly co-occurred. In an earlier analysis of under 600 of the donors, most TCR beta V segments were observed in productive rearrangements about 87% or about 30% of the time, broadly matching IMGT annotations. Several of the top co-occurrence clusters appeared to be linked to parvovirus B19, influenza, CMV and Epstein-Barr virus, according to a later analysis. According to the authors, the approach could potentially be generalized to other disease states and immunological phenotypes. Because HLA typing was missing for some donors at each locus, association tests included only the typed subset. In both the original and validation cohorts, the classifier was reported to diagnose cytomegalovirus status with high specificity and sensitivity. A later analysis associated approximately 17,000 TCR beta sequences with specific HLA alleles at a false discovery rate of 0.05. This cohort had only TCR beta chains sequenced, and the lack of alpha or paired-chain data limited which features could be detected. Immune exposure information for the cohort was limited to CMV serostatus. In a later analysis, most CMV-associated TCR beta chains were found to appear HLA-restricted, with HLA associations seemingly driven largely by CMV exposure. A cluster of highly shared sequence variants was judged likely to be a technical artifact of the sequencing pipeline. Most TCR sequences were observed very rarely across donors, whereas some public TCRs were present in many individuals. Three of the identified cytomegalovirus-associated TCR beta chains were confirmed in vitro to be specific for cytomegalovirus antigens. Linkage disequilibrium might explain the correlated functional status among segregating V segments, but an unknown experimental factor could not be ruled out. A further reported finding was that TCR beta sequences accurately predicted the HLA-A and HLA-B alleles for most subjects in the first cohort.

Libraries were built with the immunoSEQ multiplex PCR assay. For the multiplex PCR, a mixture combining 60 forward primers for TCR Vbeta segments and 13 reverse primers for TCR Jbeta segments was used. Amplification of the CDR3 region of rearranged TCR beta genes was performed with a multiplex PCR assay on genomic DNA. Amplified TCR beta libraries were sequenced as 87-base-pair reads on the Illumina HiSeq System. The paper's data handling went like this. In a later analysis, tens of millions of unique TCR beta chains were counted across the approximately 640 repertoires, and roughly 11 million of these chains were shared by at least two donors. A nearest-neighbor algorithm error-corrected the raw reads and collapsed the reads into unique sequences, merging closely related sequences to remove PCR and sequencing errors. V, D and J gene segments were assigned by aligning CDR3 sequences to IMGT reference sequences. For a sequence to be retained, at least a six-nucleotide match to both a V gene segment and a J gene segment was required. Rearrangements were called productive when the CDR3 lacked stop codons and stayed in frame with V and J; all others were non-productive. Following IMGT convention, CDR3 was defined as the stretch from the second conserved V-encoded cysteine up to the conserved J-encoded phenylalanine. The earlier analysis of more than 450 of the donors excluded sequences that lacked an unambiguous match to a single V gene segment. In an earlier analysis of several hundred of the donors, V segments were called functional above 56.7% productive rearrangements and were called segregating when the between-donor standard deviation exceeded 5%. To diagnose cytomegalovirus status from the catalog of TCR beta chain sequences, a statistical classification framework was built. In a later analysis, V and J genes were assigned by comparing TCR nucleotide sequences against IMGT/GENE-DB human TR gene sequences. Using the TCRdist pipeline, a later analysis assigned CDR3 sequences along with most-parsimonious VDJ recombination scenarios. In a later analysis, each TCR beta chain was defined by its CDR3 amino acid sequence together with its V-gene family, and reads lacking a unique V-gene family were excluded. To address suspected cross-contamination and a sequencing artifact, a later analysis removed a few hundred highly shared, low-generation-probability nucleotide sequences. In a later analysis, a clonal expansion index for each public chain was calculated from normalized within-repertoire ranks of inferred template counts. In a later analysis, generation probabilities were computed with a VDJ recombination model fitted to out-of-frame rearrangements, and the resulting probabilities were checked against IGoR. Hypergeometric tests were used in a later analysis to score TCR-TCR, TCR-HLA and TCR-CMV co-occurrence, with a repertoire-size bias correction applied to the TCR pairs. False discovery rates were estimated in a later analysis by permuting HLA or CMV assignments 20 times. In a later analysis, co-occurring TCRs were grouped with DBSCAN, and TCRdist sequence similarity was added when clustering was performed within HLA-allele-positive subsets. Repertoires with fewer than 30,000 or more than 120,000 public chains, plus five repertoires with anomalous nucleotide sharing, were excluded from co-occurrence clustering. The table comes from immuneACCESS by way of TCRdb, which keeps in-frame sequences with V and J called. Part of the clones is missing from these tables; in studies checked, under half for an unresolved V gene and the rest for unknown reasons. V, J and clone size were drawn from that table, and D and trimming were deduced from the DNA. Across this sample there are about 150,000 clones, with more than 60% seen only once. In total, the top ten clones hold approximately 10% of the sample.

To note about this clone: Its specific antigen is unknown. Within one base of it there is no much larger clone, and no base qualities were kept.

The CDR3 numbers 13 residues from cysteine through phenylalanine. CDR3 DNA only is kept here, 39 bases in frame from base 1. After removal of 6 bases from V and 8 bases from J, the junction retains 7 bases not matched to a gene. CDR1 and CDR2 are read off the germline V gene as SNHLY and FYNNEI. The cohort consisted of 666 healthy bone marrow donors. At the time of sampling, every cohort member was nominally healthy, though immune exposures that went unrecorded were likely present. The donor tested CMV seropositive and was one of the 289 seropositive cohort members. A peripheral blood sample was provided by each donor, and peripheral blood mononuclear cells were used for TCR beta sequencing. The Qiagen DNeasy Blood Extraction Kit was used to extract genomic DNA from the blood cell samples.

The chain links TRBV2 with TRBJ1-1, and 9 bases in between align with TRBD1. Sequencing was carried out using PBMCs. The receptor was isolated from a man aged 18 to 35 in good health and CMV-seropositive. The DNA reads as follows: TGTGCCAGCAGAGGGACAGGGAGCCCCGAAGCTTTCTTT. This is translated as CASRGTGSPEAFF.